The sequence of this T cell receptor (beta chain) was determined in a study of T cell repertoires in cytomegalovirus infection. Study in general: Recently identified HLA-C-restricted and well-studied HLA-B-restricted CMV epitopes were used. Based on public TCR beta signatures, there were indications of CMV infection and of a matching HLA type. Findings and limits, study-wide: There were HLA-C-restricted CMV-specific TCR beta clonotypes dominating the ex vivo response. Cumulative frequency of public TCR beta families picked out carriers of CMV plus the relevant HLA.

This clonotype was counted once. The antigen is unknown. V shed 4 bases and J 4 bases; nucleotides not matched to a gene: 5. Germline values: CDR1 SGDLS, CDR2 YYNGEE. The CDR3 is 14 amino acids. One entry per CDR3 protein results from TCRdb running MiXCR on the reads. The sample contains around 710,000 distinct CDR3 sequences, roughly 29% of which appear only once. The TCR originated in a human donor in good health (CMV status not recorded). Some clones in this sample may be carry-over from other donors' samples. The chain uses TRBV9 and TRBJ1-5; TRBD1 agrees at 7 bases. The source was cultured CD8+ T cells from PBMCs, collected from culture after CMV antigen stimulation. CDR3 loop: CASSRTGNNQPQHF. CDR3 in DNA: TGTGCCAGCAGCCGGACAGGCAATAATCAGCCCCAGCATTTT.